The clone carrying this TCR beta chain was counted only a few times. Its target is unknown. This record belongs to a study of cytomegalovirus exposure and HLA in healthy donors. The PCR employed 60 Vbeta primers together with 13 Jbeta primers. Some clones are missing from TCRdb's copy, which holds only in-frame ones; the method was immunoSEQ multiplex PCR. The sample consists of approximately 170,000 clones, roughly four fifths of them appearing once. Notes on the study in general: For TCR beta chains, V- and J-gene trimming was later linked to a missense DCLRE1C variant. Productive status was seen about 90% or about 30% of the time for most TCR beta V segments in an earlier analysis. According to a later analysis, donors in an Asian-associated ancestry cluster reportedly had fewer N-insertions than the approximately 720-donor mean. The study recorded around 160 TCR beta chains that were cytomegalovirus-associated.

The source of this sequence is a young woman in good health and CMV-seropositive. The sequencing input was PBMCs.

DNA for the CDR3: TGTGCCAGTAGTATAGATAAGAAGGGAAACAGGAACTACAATGAGCAGTTCTTC. It codes for CASSIDKKGNRNYNEQFF. The gene calls are TRBV19 and TRBJ2-1, with D possibly being TRBD1 (5 bases). The V end lost 0 bases, the J end lost 3 bases, and 18 bases lay between the germline ends. In germline, CDR1 is LNHDA, CDR2 SQIVND (reference sequence). The CDR3 is made up of 18 amino acids.